The 11 T cell receptor beta chains below come from one sample, sequenced in a study of Graves' ophthalmopathy and Graves' hyperthyroidism. RNA transcripts were the source from which TCR beta CDR3 regions were amplified. Amplification began with first-round RT-PCR using HTBI primers, then second-round multiplex PCR was performed. TCRdb redid the calling of the multiplex PCR reads with MiXCR, one entry per CDR3 protein. The data hold approximately 640,000 distinct CDR3 sequences, with about 38% observed a single time. Sequencing input: peripheral blood. All receptors come from an adult man with Graves' ophthalmopathy.

The chain joins TRBV7-4 to TRBJ1-4, with D maybe TRBD1 (5 bases). The CDR3 is 14 residues long. V lost 5 bases to trimming and J lost 7 bases, with 14 bases between them. Germline lookup yields CDR1 SGHVT and CDR2 SQSDAQ. CDR3 loop: CASSLTGQGEKLFF. The CDR3 nucleotides are TGTGCCAGCAGCCTTACGGGCCAGGGTGAAAAACTGTTTTTT.

Comments on this clonotype: This could be a read error, since a much larger clone is one nucleotide away. As the CDR3 is not closed by the conserved phenylalanine or tryptophan, this likely results from a read error. The chain uses TRBV11-1 and TRBJ2-7, with 7 bases identical to TRBD1. After removal of 2 bases from V and 6 bases from J, the junction contained 4 bases not matched to a gene. CDR3 length equals 13 residues. Looked up from germline, CDR1 is SGHAT and CDR2 is FQDESV (reference sequence). CDR3 DNA sequence: TGTGCCAGCAGCTTAACCAACAGGGGCGAGCAGTACCTC. Translated, it gives CASSLTNRGEQYL.

V is TRBV24-1 and J is TRBJ2-1; 7 bases align to TRBD2. V was clipped by 5 bases and J by 4 bases; unmatched bases: 4. CDR3 length equals 14 residues. Germline CDR1 KGHDR, CDR2 SFDVKD. The CDR3 DNA sequence: TGTGCCACCAGTGTGAGCGGGAAATACAATGAGCAGTTCTTC. Translation gives CATSVSGKYNEQFF.

The sample holds many counts of this clonotype. The chain uses TRBV19 and TRBJ1-2; 11 bases are shared with TRBD1. Germline loops: CDR1 LNHDA, CDR2 SQIVND (reference sequence). Trimming removed 5 bases from V and 8 bases from J; junction bases left unmatched: 7. The CDR3 consists of 14 residues. DNA of the CDR3: TGTGCCAGTAGTGGGCCGGGACAGGGGGACGGCTACACCTTC. Translation gives CASSGPGQGDGYTF.

The sample holds a few counts of this clonotype. V is TRBV4-1 and J is TRBJ1-1, with 7 nucleotides matching TRBD1. Per the germline V gene, CDR1 is MGHRA and CDR2 is YSYEKL. With 5 bases clipped from V and 3 bases from J, the junction kept 6 bases outside the gene matches. This CDR3 contains 14 residues. In DNA, the CDR3 is TGCGCCAGCAGCACACGACAGGGCGACACTGAAGCTTTCTTT. It codes for CASSTRQGDTEAFF.

The chain carries TRBV11-1 and TRBJ1-5, with D possibly TRBD1 on 5 matching bases. V gave up 6 bases and J gave up 5 bases, with 17 bases separating them. The CDR3 extends over 15 amino acids. CDR1 and CDR2 from the germline V gene are SGHAT and FQDESV (reference sequence). The CDR3 protein is CASSYSGPAYQPQHF. CDR3 DNA: TGTGCCAGCAGTTACTCGGGACCCGCTTATCAGCCCCAGCATTTT.

Only a few counts were recorded for this clonotype. V is TRBV5-1 and J is TRBJ2-7; 7 nucleotides agree with TRBD1. The CDR3 sequence is 13 residues long. Germline V gives CDR1 SGHRS, CDR2 YFSETQ. Trimming took 2 bases from V and 5 from J; bases not matched to a gene: 4. The CDR3 DNA reads TGCGCCAGCAGCTTACAGGGGTTGGACGAGCAGTACTTC. Translating it yields CASSLQGLDEQYF.

This clonotype has just a few counts. The chain combines TRBV12-5 with TRBJ1-6; TRBD1 matches at 7 bases. The V gene end was trimmed by 1 base and the J gene end by 9 bases; junction bases not matched to a gene: 9. CDR3 length: 16 residues. Germline-derived CDR1 and CDR2 are LGHNT and FRNRAP. The CDR3 spells CASGLGLTGASSPLHF. The DNA of the CDR3 is TGTGCTAGTGGTTTGGGCCTAACAGGGGCAAGTTCACCCCTCCACTTT. The full variable domain, completed using reference TRBV12-5 and TRBJ1-6, is DARVTQTPRHKVTEMGQEVTMRCQPILGHNTVFWYRQTMMQGLELLAYFRNRAPLDDSGMPKDRFSAEMPDATLATLKIQPSEPRDSAVYFCASGLGLTGASSPLHFGNGTRLTVT.

This clonotype showed up many times. The J gene is TRBJ1-2, the V gene TRBV4-1, with D unresolved. Trimming took off 5 bases at V and 8 bases at J, with 12 bases between the two ends. Per the germline V gene, CDR1 is MGHRA and CDR2 is YSYEKL. This CDR3 is built from 12 residues. DNA for the CDR3: TGCGCCAGCAGCTCCCCATTAGGGGGCTACACCTTC. This sequence encodes CASSSPLGGYTF.

There are many counts of this clonotype. This sequence joins TRBV10-3 and TRBJ1-1; tentatively, D is TRBD1 (6 bases). V dropped 6 bases and J dropped 3 bases, with 11 bases sitting between them. The CDR3 is 13 residues long. CDR1 is ENHRY, CDR2 SYGVKD, per germline. CDR3 coding DNA: TGTGCCATCAGACAGGGTTCGGACACTGAAGCTTTCTTT. Protein: CAIRQGSDTEAFF.

Remarks on this clonotype: Its ends do not fully match the called genes, so a read error is possible. The rearrangement joins TRBV24-1 to TRBJ1-2, with unresolved D. Germline lookup yields CDR1 KGHDR and CDR2 SFDVKD. The CDR3 spans 11 residues. Written as DNA, the CDR3 is TGTGCCAGCAGTGATTTGGTTGGCTACACCTTC. This sequence encodes CASSDLVGYTF.